This TCR beta chain derives from a study of blood T cell repertoires in COVID-19. The CDR3 totals 11 residues. Germline CDR1 SGHTA, CDR2 FQGTGA. Trimming took off 6 bases at V and 6 bases at J, with 8 bases between the two ends. Followed longitudinally, the Seattle patients had been enrolled during active infection. Methods used by the authors: How many nucleated cells were present was estimated from reference gene primer amplification. The data were produced by immunoSEQ multiplex PCR, yet TCRdb's version contains in-frame clones alone and is incomplete. The V and J calls and the clone size are those of that table, but D and trimming were determined from the DNA. The table includes about 250,000 clones, approximately 85% detected once.

The specimen sequenced was peripheral blood. The TCR was taken from a man between 45 and 60 years old with COVID-19, enrolled during active disease. The rearrangement uses TRBV7-3 and TRBJ1-2; no clear D gene. CDR3 region: CASRTVDGYTF. The CDR3 nucleotides read TGTGCCAGCAGAACAGTAGATGGCTACACCTTC. Looking up the rest from reference TRBV7-3 and TRBJ1-2 gives the full variable domain: GAGVSQTPSNKVTEKGKYVELRCDPISGHTALYWYRQSLGQGPEFLIYFQGTGAADDSGLPNDRFFAVRPEGSVSTLKIQRTERGDSAVYLCASRTVDGYTFGSGTRLTVV.